This T cell receptor beta chain was captured in a study of blood T cell repertoires in COVID-19. Across the whole study: Samples came from the United States, Italy and Spain, spanning acute and convalescent COVID-19. PBMCs, B-cell-depleted T cells, or T cells were the source of the cDNA or gDNA that made up the material.

This CDR3 is built from 15 residues. Germline assignment: CDR1 SEHNR and CDR2 FQNEAQ (reference sequence). Trimming removed 2 bases from V and 5 bases from J, with 15 bases in between. Per the original data handling: It was from reference gene primer amplification that nucleated cell counts were estimated. The table came from immunoSEQ multiplex PCR; TCRdb's copy has only in-frame clones and leaves some out. The V and J calls and clone size are taken from that table; D and trimming were inferred from the DNA. The data show under 75,000 clones, with approximately 88% seen just once and less than 2.5% held by the top ten.

V and J are TRBV7-9 and TRBJ1-1; a possible D gene is TRBD1 (5 bases). Sequencing was carried out using peripheral blood. This TCR derives from a human donor in a cohort sampled during active COVID-19. For the CDR3, the DNA is TGTGCCAGCAGCTTATCCGGCCTTGGGGGGACTGAAGCTTTCTTT. Protein sequence: CASSLSGLGGTEAFF. Looking up the rest from reference TRBV7-9 and TRBJ1-1 gives the full variable domain: DTGVSQNPRHKITKRGQNVTFRCDPISEHNRLYWYRQTLGQGPEFLTYFQNEAQLEKSRLLSDRFSAERPKGSFSTLEIQRTEQGDSAMYLCASSLSGLGGTEAFFGQGTRLTVV.